This record looks at one T cell receptor (beta chain) sequence and its context. Antigen unknown. The TCR beta CDR3 regions underwent amplification using RNA transcripts as the source. An initial round of RT-PCR targeting the TCR CDR3 relied on the HTBI primer set. TCRdb ran MiXCR on the multiplex PCR reads and lists one entry per CDR3 protein. The sample lists some 690,000 distinct CDR3 sequences, approximately 15% seen once, with 15% in the top ten. Exclusions: uncontrolled infection, other autoimmune disease, pregnancy, lactation. Source material for PBMCs was 10 ml fresh peripheral blood. The source of the sample is a study of T cells in Graves' hyperthyroidism and ophthalmopathy. In the study overall: Peripheral blood draws took place at initial diagnosis, ahead of any treatment.

Study conclusions and caveats: Researchers found most expanded thyroid clonotypes above 0.001 in blood as well.

The length of the CDR3 is 14 residues. Germline CDR1 is MNHEY and CDR2 is SMNVEV (reference sequence). The V segment lost 5 bases and the J segment 6 bases; nucleotides outside the gene matches: 2. This chain joins TRBV27 and TRBJ2-5, with 14 bases that match TRBD2. The sample comprised blood. The TCR originated in a man aged 45-60 years with Graves' hyperthyroidism. CDR3 sequence: CASSGTSGSQTQYF. The CDR3 DNA reads TGTGCCAGCAGTGGGACTAGCGGGAGCCAGACCCAGTACTTC.